A selection of T cell receptor beta chains follows, all from one sample in a study of T cell responses to AZD1222 COVID-19 vaccine. TCRdb keeps only in-frame clones here, not all; method: immunoSEQ multiplex PCR. This sample has 79,000 or so clones, with approximately 89% found just once. The sample in question was peripheral blood, obtained 28 days after the second AZD1222 dose. These receptors all stem from an adult who received the AZD1222 COVID-19 vaccine. CDR3s include the opening cysteine and the closing phenylalanine or tryptophan. Each record gives: J gene, D gene, clone size, V gene, CDR3 protein, CDR3 DNA. The D gene is left open where the match is weak. Expanded clones are given a class, and other clones once, few, many or no size at all.

>TRBJ2-7|-|once|TRBV10-3
CATTPGDSYEQYF
TGTGCCACCACTCCGGGGGACTCCTACGAGCAGTACTTC
>TRBJ2-7|-|-|TRBV27
CASSLGDRFYYEQYF
TGTGCCAGCAGTTTGGGTGACAGGTTCTACTACGAGCAGTACTTC
>TRBJ1-3|TRBD1|-|TRBV6-5
CASSSPGQGAAIYF
TGTGCCAGCAGTTCTCCGGGACAGGGGGCGGCCATATATTTT
>TRBJ2-3|-|-|TRBV29-1
CSVEGASVYSTDTQYF
TGCAGCGTTGAGGGGGCTTCTGTTTACTCCACAGATACGCAGTATTTT
>TRBJ1-2|-|-|TRBV7-3
CASTPGGGNYGYTF
TGTGCCAGCACCCCCGGGGGGGGTAACTATGGCTACACCTTC
>TRBJ2-2|-|-|TRBV29-1
CSVDLRGENTGELFF
TGCAGCGTTGATTTGAGGGGGGAGAACACCGGGGAGCTGTTTTTT
>TRBJ1-1|-|-|TRBV29-1
CSVLGGLNTEAFF
TGCAGCGTTCTTGGGGGTCTAAACACTGAAGCTTTCTTT
>TRBJ1-6|-|once|TRBV3-1/TRBV3-2
CASRLTGRSPLHF
TGTGCCAGCAGATTGACAGGTCGATCACCCCTCCACTTT
>TRBJ1-1|-|-|TRBV21-1
CASSKPLQRRTEAFF
TGTGCCAGCAGCAAGCCTCTACAGAGGCGGACTGAAGCTTTCTTT
>TRBJ2-3|TRBD2|-|TRBV6-4
CASSGLAGADTQYF
TGTGCCAGCAGTGGACTAGCGGGGGCAGATACGCAGTATTTT
>TRBJ1-4|TRBD1|-|TRBV9
CASSITGTEGEKLFF
TGTGCCAGCAGCATAACCGGGACAGAAGGTGAAAAACTGTTTTTT
>TRBJ1-5|-|-|TRBV4-1
CASSQWVGQPQHF
TGCGCCAGCAGCCAATGGGTGGGTCAGCCCCAGCATTTT
>TRBJ2-7|-|-|TRBV7-9
CASSLEARGYEQYF
TGTGCCAGCAGCTTAGAGGCCAGGGGCTACGAGCAGTACTTC
>TRBJ2-1|-|-|TRBV14
CASSPQGNEQFF
TGTGCCAGCAGCCCCCAGGGTAATGAGCAGTTCTTC
>TRBJ1-5|-|-|TRBV28
CASSLGGGRGRNQPQHF
TGTGCCAGCAGTTTGGGGGGTGGCCGTGGTCGGAATCAGCCCCAGCATTTT
>TRBJ1-1|TRBD1|few|TRBV15
CATSRPGGDRVNTEAFF
TGTGCCACCAGCAGACCAGGGGGGGACAGGGTAAACACTGAAGCTTTCTTT
>TRBJ1-1|-|-|TRBV19
CASIRDEGAFF
TGTGCCAGTATCCGGGACGAAGGAGCTTTCTTT
>TRBJ1-3|-|-|TRBV19
CASSINGAGNTIYF
TGTGCCAGTAGTATCAACGGGGCTGGAAACACCATATATTTT
>TRBJ1-2|TRBD1|once|TRBV2
CASTGTGTNYGYTF
TGTGCCAGCACCGGGACAGGGACTAACTATGGCTACACCTTC
>TRBJ2-3|-|medium-sized|TRBV6-4
CASSDSGGATDTQYF
TGTGCCAGCAGTGACTCCGGGGGCGCCACAGATACGCAGTATTTT
>TRBJ1-2|TRBD1|-|TRBV5-1
CASSTGTGIYGYTF
TGCGCCAGCAGCACTGGGACAGGAATCTATGGCTACACCTTC
>TRBJ1-2|TRBD1|-|TRBV11-2
CASSLLGQGPHLGYTF
TGTGCCAGCAGCCTCCTGGGACAGGGGCCCCACTTGGGCTACACCTTC
>TRBJ2-2|TRBD1|-|TRBV29-1
CSVRDRGPGELFF
TGCAGCGTACGTGACAGGGGACCCGGGGAGCTGTTTTTT
>TRBJ1-1|TRBD1|-|TRBV5-1
CASSVQGAPNTEAFF
TGCGCCAGCAGCGTACAGGGGGCTCCTAACACTGAAGCTTTCTTT
>TRBJ2-2|-|-|TRBV2
CASSRTGGGELFF
TGTGCCAGCAGTAGGACCGGCGGCGGGGAGCTGTTTTTT
>TRBJ1-4|-|-|TRBV2
CASSEGRATNEKLFF
TGTGCCAGCAGTGAAGGGCGAGCAACTAATGAAAAACTGTTTTTT
>TRBJ2-2|-|-|TRBV2
CASSEILNTGELFF
TGTGCCAGCAGTGAGATCCTCAACACCGGGGAGCTGTTTTTT
>TRBJ2-3|-|-|TRBV19
CATGDTLGQDTQYF
TGTGCCACCGGGGACACTTTAGGTCAGGATACGCAGTATTTT
>TRBJ2-5|TRBD1|few|TRBV9
CASSADRVQETQYF
TGTGCCAGCAGCGCGGACAGGGTCCAAGAGACCCAGTACTTC
>TRBJ1-5|-|-|TRBV9
CASSVSESNQPQHF
TGTGCCAGCAGCGTATCTGAGAGCAATCAGCCCCAGCATTTT
>TRBJ2-1|-|-|TRBV12-2
CASRLAFEGLVSSYNEQFF
TGTGCAAGTCGCTTAGCGTTCGAGGGACTCGTGAGCTCCTACAATGAGCAGTTCTTC
>TRBJ1-1|TRBD1|-|TRBV6-5
CASSPGGANTEAFF
TGTGCCAGCAGTCCAGGGGGAGCGAACACTGAAGCTTTCTTT
>TRBJ1-1|-|-|TRBV27
CASRGYRVGGTEAFF
TGTGCCAGCCGCGGGTACAGGGTAGGAGGCACTGAAGCTTTCTTT
>TRBJ1-2|TRBD1|-|TRBV14
CASSQQGAGGYGYTF
TGTGCCAGCAGCCAACAGGGGGCTGGGGGCTATGGCTACACCTTC
>TRBJ2-7|-|-|TRBV4-3
CASSQAPGSSYEQYF
TGCGCCAGCAGCCAAGCTCCGGGGAGCTCCTACGAGCAGTACTTC
>TRBJ2-1|-|-|TRBV2
CASKLWDEQFF
TGTGCCAGCAAGCTTTGGGATGAGCAGTTCTTC
>TRBJ1-4|-|-|TRBV5-1
CASSSLGDRREKLFF
TGCGCCAGCAGCTCGTTGGGGGACCGTAGGGAAAAACTGTTTTTT
>TRBJ2-5|-|-|TRBV4-2
CASSQEVAEETQYF
TGTGCCAGCAGCCAAGAAGTAGCGGAAGAGACCCAGTACTTC
>TRBJ2-1|-|-|TRBV7-3
CASSLDYNEQFF
TGTGCCAGCAGCTTAGACTACAATGAGCAGTTCTTC
>TRBJ1-1|TRBD1|few|TRBV18
CASSPKGTDNTEAFF
TGTGCCAGCTCACCCAAAGGGACAGATAACACTGAAGCTTTCTTT
>TRBJ2-1|TRBD2|-|TRBV19
CASLGLAGPNKQFF
TGTGCCAGTTTGGGACTAGCGGGGCCTAATAAGCAGTTCTTC
>TRBJ2-2|-|-|TRBV30
CAWSEGQGHGELFF
TGTGCCTGGAGCGAGGGGCAGGGACACGGGGAGCTGTTTTTT
>TRBJ2-1|TRBD1|-|TRBV30
CAWSTGGSYNEQFF
TGTGCCTGGAGTACAGGGGGCTCCTACAATGAGCAGTTCTTC
>TRBJ2-2|TRBD1|-|TRBV5-6
CASSLGNEGAYTGELFF
TGTGCCAGCAGCTTGGGGAATGAGGGGGCTTACACCGGGGAGCTGTTTTTT
>TRBJ2-1|-|-|TRBV7-8
CASLVSGHTASNEQFF
TGTGCCAGCCTGGTCTCGGGACATACAGCTTCCAATGAGCAGTTCTTC
>TRBJ2-3|-|-|TRBV28
CASSLWFLAADTQYF
TGTGCCAGCAGTTTGTGGTTCCTCGCAGCAGATACGCAGTATTTT
>TRBJ1-2|-|-|TRBV10-1
CASSDTPQVGAGGYTF
TGCGCCAGCAGTGATACCCCCCAGGTCGGGGCGGGAGGCTACACCTTC
>TRBJ1-5|-|once|TRBV23-1
CASSQSGIGGYQPQHF
TGCGCCAGCAGTCAATCGGGTATCGGAGGATATCAGCCCCAGCATTTT
>TRBJ2-1|-|-|TRBV28
CASSPTSTGEQFF
TGTGCCAGCAGTCCGACAAGTACGGGTGAGCAGTTCTTC
>TRBJ1-6|-|-|TRBV5-1
CASSLSSSYNSPLHF
TGCGCCAGCAGCCTCAGTAGCTCCTATAATTCACCCCTCCACTTT
>TRBJ2-3|TRBD1|-|TRBV13
CASSGRDRAKDTQYF
TGTGCCAGCAGCGGAAGGGACAGGGCGAAAGATACGCAGTATTTT
>TRBJ2-1|-|-|TRBV10-2
CASSPGEEQFF
TGCGCCAGCAGTCCAGGGGAAGAGCAGTTCTTC
>TRBJ2-5|TRBD1|few|TRBV12-5
CASGMGTAQETQYF
TGTGCTAGTGGTATGGGGACAGCCCAAGAGACCCAGTACTTC
>TRBJ1-1|-|-|TRBV2
CASKADLNTEAFF
TGTGCCAGCAAAGCTGATTTGAACACTGAAGCTTTCTTT